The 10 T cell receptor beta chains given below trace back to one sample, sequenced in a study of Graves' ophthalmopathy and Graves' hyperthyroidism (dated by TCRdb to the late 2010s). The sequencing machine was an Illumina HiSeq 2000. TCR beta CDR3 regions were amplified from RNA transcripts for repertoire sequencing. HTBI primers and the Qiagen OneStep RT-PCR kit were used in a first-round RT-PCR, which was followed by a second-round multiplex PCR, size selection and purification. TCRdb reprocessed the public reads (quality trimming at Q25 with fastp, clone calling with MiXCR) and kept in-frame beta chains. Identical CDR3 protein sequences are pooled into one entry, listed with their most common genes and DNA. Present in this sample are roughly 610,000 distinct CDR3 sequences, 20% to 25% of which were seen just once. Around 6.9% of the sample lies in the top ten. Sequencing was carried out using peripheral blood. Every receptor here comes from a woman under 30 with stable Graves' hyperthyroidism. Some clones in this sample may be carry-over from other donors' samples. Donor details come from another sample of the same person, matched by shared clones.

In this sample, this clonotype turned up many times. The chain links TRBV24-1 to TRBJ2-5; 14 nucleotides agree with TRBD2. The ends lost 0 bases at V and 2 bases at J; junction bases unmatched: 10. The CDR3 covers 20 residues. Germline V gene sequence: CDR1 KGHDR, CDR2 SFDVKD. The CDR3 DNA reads TGTGCCACCAGTGATTTGTGGCGGACTAGCGGGAGGCCCTCGCAAGAGACCCAGTACTTC. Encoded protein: CATSDLWRTSGRPSQETQYF.

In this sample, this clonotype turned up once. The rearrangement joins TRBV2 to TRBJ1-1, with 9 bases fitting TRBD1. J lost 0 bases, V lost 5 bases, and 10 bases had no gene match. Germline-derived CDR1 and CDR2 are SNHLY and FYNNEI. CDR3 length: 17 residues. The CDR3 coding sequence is TGTGCCAGCAGTTCGGACAGGGGAGGGATCATGAACACTGAAGCTTTCTTT. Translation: CASSSDRGGIMNTEAFF.

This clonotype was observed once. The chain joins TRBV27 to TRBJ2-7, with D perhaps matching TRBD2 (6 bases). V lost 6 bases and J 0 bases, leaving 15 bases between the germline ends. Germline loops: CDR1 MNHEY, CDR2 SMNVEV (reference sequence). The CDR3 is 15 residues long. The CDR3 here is CASRHSGTDSYEQYF. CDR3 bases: TGTGCCAGCAGGCATTCCGGGACTGACTCCTACGAGCAGTACTTC.

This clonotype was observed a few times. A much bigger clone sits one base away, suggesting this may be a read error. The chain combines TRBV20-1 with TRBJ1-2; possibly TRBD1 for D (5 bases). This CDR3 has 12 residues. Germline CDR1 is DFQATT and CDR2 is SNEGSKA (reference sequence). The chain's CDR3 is CSAYRTNYGYAF. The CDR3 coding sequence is TGCAGTGCGTACAGGACTAACTATGGCTACGCCTTC.

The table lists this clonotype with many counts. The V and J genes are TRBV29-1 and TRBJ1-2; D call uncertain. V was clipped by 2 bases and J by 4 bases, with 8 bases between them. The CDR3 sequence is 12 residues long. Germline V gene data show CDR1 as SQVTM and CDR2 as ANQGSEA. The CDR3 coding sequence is TGCAGCGTTGAATCTAGGATCTATGGCTACACCTTC. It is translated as CSVESRIYGYTF.

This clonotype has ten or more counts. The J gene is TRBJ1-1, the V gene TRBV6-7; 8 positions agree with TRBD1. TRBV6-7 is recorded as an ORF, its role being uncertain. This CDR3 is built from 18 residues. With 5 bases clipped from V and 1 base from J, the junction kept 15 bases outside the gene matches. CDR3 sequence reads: CASSPARKAGGENTEAFF. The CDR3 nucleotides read TGTGCCAGCAGTCCTGCCCGGAAGGCAGGGGGCGAGAACACTGAAGCTTTCTTT.

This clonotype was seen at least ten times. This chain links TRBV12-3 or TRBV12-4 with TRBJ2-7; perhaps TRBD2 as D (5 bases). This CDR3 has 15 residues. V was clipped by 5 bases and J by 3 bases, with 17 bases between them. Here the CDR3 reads CASSDPGYSLYEQYF. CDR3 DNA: TGTGCCAGCAGTGATCCGGGATACAGCCTCTACGAGCAGTACTTC.

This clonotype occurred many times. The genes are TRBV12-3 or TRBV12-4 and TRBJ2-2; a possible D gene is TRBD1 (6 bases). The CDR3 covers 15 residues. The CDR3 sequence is CATRGLYSNTGELFF. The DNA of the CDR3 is TGTGCTACTAGGGGGTTATATTCGAACACCGGGGAGCTGTTTTTT.

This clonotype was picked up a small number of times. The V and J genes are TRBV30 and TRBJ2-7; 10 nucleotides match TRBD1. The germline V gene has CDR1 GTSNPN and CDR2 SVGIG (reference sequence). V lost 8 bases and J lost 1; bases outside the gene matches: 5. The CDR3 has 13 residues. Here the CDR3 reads CARGTGVSYEQYF. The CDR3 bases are TGTGCCCGGGGGACAGGGGTTTCCTACGAGCAGTACTTC.

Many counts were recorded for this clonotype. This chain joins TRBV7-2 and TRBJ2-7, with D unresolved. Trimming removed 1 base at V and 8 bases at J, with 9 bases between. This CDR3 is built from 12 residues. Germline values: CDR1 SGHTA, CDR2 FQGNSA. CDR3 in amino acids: CASSLGTMKQYF. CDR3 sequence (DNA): TGTGCCAGCAGCTTAGGAACGATGAAGCAGTACTTC.